One and the same sample provided the 5 T cell receptor beta chains below, sequenced in a study of PD-L1 blockade in urothelial cancer. Method: immunoSEQ multiplex PCR; TCRdb's copy keeps in-frame clones and lacks some. Altogether some 41,000 clones are present, 83% being singletons, with the ten largest covering approximately 15%. Time point here: peripheral blood 6 weeks after treatment start. This material consisted of PBMCs, taken around atezolizumab (anti-PD-L1) treatment. These receptors all stem from a man aged 55 to 70 with urothelial cancer.

V gene TRBV5-1 combines with J gene TRBJ2-7; 8 positions agree with TRBD1. Trimming removed 3 bases from V and 4 bases from J; junction bases left unmatched: 15. The CDR3 is 17 residues long. Germline V gene data show CDR1 as SGHRS and CDR2 as YFSETQ. The CDR3 loop is CASSSTGGQGSKYEQYF. Here the CDR3 DNA reads TGCGCCAGCAGCTCTACCGGAGGACAGGGTTCAAAGTACGAGCAGTACTTC.

The CDR3 coding sequence is TGTGCCAGCTCACCACCTCAGGGAAGAGCTACCTACGAGCAGTACTTC. Translation gives CASSPPQGRATYEQYF. The V call is TRBV18, the J call TRBJ2-7; perhaps TRBD1 as D (5 bases). Germline V gene sequence: CDR1 KGHSH, CDR2 LQKENI. The CDR3 contains 16 residues. V lost 0 bases to trimming and J lost 2 bases, with 14 bases between them.

About this clone: The junction and the germline gene differ at one end; a read error may be behind it. V is TRBV15 and J is TRBJ2-1; 10 nucleotides match TRBD2. From germline, CDR1 is LNHNV and CDR2 YYDKDF (reference sequence). The CDR3 totals 15 residues. CDR3 region: CATSKGGLAINEQFF. In nucleotides, the CDR3 is TGTGCCACAAGCAAGGGGGGACTAGCGATTAATGAGCAGTTCTTC.

V is TRBV6-5 and J is TRBJ1-3; possible D gene TRBD1, 6 bases. This CDR3 contains 14 residues. Germline lookup yields CDR1 MNHEY and CDR2 SVGAGI. V lost 6 bases and J 0 bases, leaving 9 bases between the germline ends. The CDR3 is CASSRDNSGNTIYF. DNA for the CDR3: TGTGCCAGCAGCCGGGACAACTCTGGAAACACCATATATTTT.

The rearrangement links TRBV7-8 to TRBJ1-1; the D gene is possibly TRBD1 (5 bases). The CDR3 spans 13 residues. Germline lookup yields CDR1 SGHVS and CDR2 FQNEAQ. V lost 5 bases, J lost 10 bases, and 17 bases lay in between. The CDR3 DNA sequence: TGTGCCAGCAGCCCGAAAGGATGGGGCGGAGCTTTCTTT. Translating gives CASSPKGWGGAFF.